Below, 26 T cell receptor beta chains from the same sample are listed, as sequenced in a study of T cells after yellow fever vaccination. TCRdb passed the 5' RACE reads through MiXCR, listing each CDR3 protein once. The sample has about 130,000 distinct CDR3 sequences; around 6.3% are singletons. Source: CD4+ T cells sorted from PBMCs, taken 10 days after the yellow fever booster vaccination. The receptors come from a young man who received the YFV17D yellow fever vaccine.

This clonotype was counted many times. V gene TRBV7-3 combines with J gene TRBJ2-3; the match to TRBD1 covers 7 bases. The J segment lost 5 bases and the V segment lost 1 base, leaving 3 bases of the junction unmatched. Germline loops: CDR1 SGHTA, CDR2 FQGTGA. The CDR3 consists of 14 residues. CDR3: CASSLRQGLDTQYF. Written as DNA, the CDR3 is TGTGCCAGCAGCTTAAGACAGGGCTTAGATACGCAGTATTTT.

At least ten counts were recorded for this clonotype. The V gene is TRBV4-3, the J gene TRBJ2-5, with TRBD2 matching 12 bases. V was pared by 0 bases and J by 5 bases, with 10 bases of the junction left unmatched. Germline values: CDR1 LGHNA, CDR2 YSLEER. This CDR3 spans 18 amino acids. The CDR3 loop reads CASSQDWPSGRVAETQYF. In nucleotides, the CDR3 is TGCGCCAGCAGCCAAGATTGGCCTAGCGGGAGGGTGGCGGAGACCCAGTACTTC.

This clonotype was observed a few times. This chain uses TRBV7-8 with TRBJ1-5; D remains unclear. CDR1 and CDR2 from the germline V gene are SGHVS and FQNEAQ. Trimming pared 2 bases from V and 5 bases from J, leaving 7 bases between. The CDR3 contains 13 residues. The chain's CDR3 is CASSLIEYQPQHF. The CDR3 DNA reads TGTGCCAGCAGCTTAATCGAATATCAGCCCCAGCATTTT.

This clonotype was picked up many times. The V and J genes are TRBV27 and TRBJ2-4, with D unclear. V lost 2 bases to trimming and J lost 0 bases, with 8 bases between them. The germline V gene has CDR1 MNHEY and CDR2 SMNVEV (reference sequence). There are 15 residues in the CDR3. The chain's CDR3 is CASSLVARAKNIQYF. The CDR3, as DNA: TGTGCCAGCAGTTTAGTGGCCCGAGCCAAAAACATTCAGTACTTC.

The sample holds many counts of this clonotype. V gene TRBV29-1 combines with J gene TRBJ2-3; 7 nucleotides line up with TRBD2. V dropped 7 bases and J dropped 3; count of bases not matched to a gene: 13. CDR3 length: 15 amino acids. Germline CDR1 is SQVTM and CDR2 is ANQGSEA. This chain's CDR3 is CSAWMGGGPTDTQYF. The CDR3 nucleotides are TGCAGCGCCTGGATGGGGGGAGGGCCTACAGATACGCAGTATTTT.

A few counts support this clonotype. The rearrangement joins TRBV7-2 to TRBJ2-7, with TRBD1 as a possible D gene (5 bases). CDR3 length: 14 amino acids. Trimming pared 5 bases from V and 4 bases from J, leaving 15 bases between. Germline assignment: CDR1 SGHTA and CDR2 FQGNSA. The CDR3 coding sequence is TGTGCCAGCAGCGCTCCGTTTGACAGTTACGAGCAGTACTTC. It specifies CASSAPFDSYEQYF.

There are many counts of this clonotype. Here the CDR3 reads CASSSGTQILAKNIQYF. CDR3 DNA sequence: TGTGCCAGCAGTTCGGGTACCCAAATCCTAGCCAAAAACATTCAGTACTTC. The gene calls are TRBV12-3 or TRBV12-4 and TRBJ2-4; no definite D call. The V gene lost 4 bases and the J gene lost 0 bases, with 16 bases spanning the gap. The CDR3 covers 17 residues.

This clonotype was counted many times. The DNA for the CDR3 is TGTGCCGGCTCTCTGGGACCGCTTGGGGATACGCAGTATTTT. Amino acid sequence: CAGSLGPLGDTQYF. The chain is built from TRBV2 and TRBJ2-3, with D perhaps matching TRBD1 or TRBD2 (5 bases each). The V and J ends lost 11 bases and 6 bases respectively, with 21 bases between them. This CDR3 has 14 amino acids. Germline V lookup: CDR1 SNHLY, CDR2 FYNNEI. Looking up the rest from reference TRBV2 and TRBJ2-3 gives the full variable domain: EPEVTQTPSHQVTQMGQEVILRCVPISNHLYFYWYRQILGQKVEFLVSFYNNEISEKSEIFDDQFSVERPDGSNFTLKIRSTKLEDSAMYFCAGSLGPLGDTQYFGPGTRLTVL.

This clonotype was found many times. V usage is TRBV7-8 and J usage is TRBJ2-1, with unresolved D. CDR1 and CDR2 from the germline V gene are SGHVS and FQNEAQ. V lost 1 base, J lost 5 bases, and 12 bases lay in between. This CDR3 region has 15 residues. Written as DNA, the CDR3 is TGTGCCAGCAGCTTAGAGCGCCGCCGGGACAATGAGCAGTTCTTC. Amino acid sequence: CASSLERRRDNEQFF.

In its sample, this clonotype was seen many times. V gene TRBV4-2 combines with J gene TRBJ1-1, with 7 bases matching TRBD1. V gave up 3 bases and J gave up 4 bases; unmatched junction bases: 8. This CDR3 is 15 amino acids long. Germline assignment: CDR1 LGHNA and CDR2 YNFKEQ. The CDR3 loop is CASSHLGDRATEAFF. As DNA, the CDR3 is TGTGCCAGCAGCCACCTGGGAGACAGGGCCACTGAAGCTTTCTTT.

This clonotype occurred many times. This chain connects TRBV7-9 to TRBJ2-5; 16 positions match TRBD2. The CDR3 extends over 16 amino acids. Germline trimming cut 4 bases from V and 5 bases from J; bases unmatched to any gene: 4. In germline, CDR1 is SEHNR, CDR2 FQNEAQ (reference sequence). In DNA, the CDR3 is TGTGCCAGCAGCTCGGGACTAGCGGGAGGGCCGGAGACCCAGTACTTC. This translates into CASSSGLAGGPETQYF. Based on the CDR3 plus reference TRBV7-9 and TRBJ2-5, the full variable domain is DTGVSQNPRHKITKRGQNVTFRCDPISEHNRLYWYRQTLGQGPEFLTYFQNEAQLEKSRLLSDRFSAERPKGSFSTLEIQRTEQGDSAMYLCASSSGLAGGPETQYFGPGTRLLVL.

This clonotype appeared many times. The chain recombines TRBV7-2 with TRBJ1-4, with TRBD1 matching 7 bases. This CDR3 spans 15 amino acids. Germline V gene lookup returns CDR1 SGHTA and CDR2 FQGNSA. V shed 5 bases and J 2 bases; nucleotides not matched to a gene: 5. The CDR3, as DNA: TGTGCCAGCAGCCACCAACAGGGGACTAATGAAAAACTGTTTTTT. Its translation is CASSHQQGTNEKLFF.

This clonotype was recorded many times. J is TRBJ2-1 and V is TRBV5-1, with 12 bases fitting TRBD2. Germline values: CDR1 SGHRS, CDR2 YFSETQ. The CDR3 sequence is 14 residues long. V trimming: 5 bases; J trimming: 8 bases; junction bases outside the gene matches: 5. CDR3 in amino acids: CASRLAGGSHEQFF. The CDR3 coding sequence is TGCGCCAGCAGACTAGCGGGAGGTTCGCATGAGCAGTTCTTC. The variable domain in full, with the rest retrieved from reference TRBV5-1 and TRBJ2-1, is KAGVTQTPRYLIKTRGQQVTLSCSPISGHRSVSWYQQTPGQGLQFLFEYFSETQRNKGNFPGRFSGRQFSNSRSEMNVSTLELGDSALYLCASRLAGGSHEQFFGPGTRLTVL.

This clonotype was seen ten or more times. V gene TRBV6-5 combines with J gene TRBJ1-3; D call uncertain. The length of the CDR3 is 13 residues. Germline V gene data show CDR1 as MNHEY and CDR2 as SVGAGI. V lost 10 bases and J lost 0, with 10 bases in between. For the CDR3, the DNA is TGTGCCACCCGCGGAAGCTCTGGAAACACCATATATTTT. This translates into CATRGSSGNTIYF.

The chain couples TRBV29-1 to TRBJ1-1, with 7 bases identical to TRBD1. CDR1 and CDR2 (germline): SQVTM, ANQGSEA. J lost 4 bases, V lost 5 bases, and 19 bases had no gene match. The CDR3 sequence is 17 residues long. The DNA of the CDR3 is TGCAGCGTTAAGTACAGGGGCAAGTACGTTGAGGGCACTGAAGCTTTCTTT. As protein: CSVKYRGKYVEGTEAFF. The complete variable domain, with remaining parts taken from reference TRBV29-1 and TRBJ1-1, reads SAVISQKPSRDICQRGTSLTIQCQVDSQVTMMFWYRQQPGQSLTLIATANQGSEATYESGFVIDKFPISRPNLTFSTLTVSNMSPEDSSIYLCSVKYRGKYVEGTEAFFGQGTRLTVV.

This clonotype was recorded many times. DNA for the CDR3: TGTGCCAGCAGCTTAGTGGGTGGCCGCAACCACAATGAGCAGTTCTTC. Translating gives CASSLVGGRNHNEQFF. The rearrangement links TRBV7-9 to TRBJ2-1; D call uncertain. The CDR3 sequence is 16 residues long. The V end lost 1 base, the J end lost 5 bases, and 15 bases lay between the germline ends. Per germline, CDR1 SEHNR and CDR2 FQNEAQ (reference sequence).

This clonotype came up many times. V and J are TRBV29-1 and TRBJ2-2; D gene unclear. The CDR3 length is 13 residues. Per germline, CDR1 SQVTM and CDR2 ANQGSEA. The V end lost 7 bases, the J end lost 5 bases, and 14 bases lay between the germline ends. CDR3: CSAQGPGTGELFF. The CDR3 coding sequence is TGCAGCGCCCAAGGGCCCGGGACCGGGGAGCTGTTTTTT.

About this clonotype: A read error may be the cause here, since a much bigger clone is one base away. The chain combines TRBV7-9 with TRBJ2-5; TRBD2 matches 12 bases. This CDR3 has 16 residues. V was pared by 3 bases and J by 3 bases, with 5 bases of the junction left unmatched. Germline CDR1 and CDR2: SEHNR and FQNEAQ (reference sequence). CDR3 nucleotides: TGTGCCAGCAGCTTTCTAGCGGGAGGGTACAAAGAGACCCAGTACTTC. Translation: CASSFLAGGYKETQYF.

Concerning this clonotype: This may be a read error: a much more frequent sequence differs by one nucleotide. The chain employs TRBV12-3 or TRBV12-4 and TRBJ2-7; perhaps TRBD2 as D (6 bases). This CDR3 region has 15 residues. The CDR3 DNA reads TGTACCAGCAGGACCCAAGAGGGACTCGCCTACGAGCAGTACTTC. Encoded protein: CTSRTQEGLAYEQYF.

The gene calls are TRBV12-3 or TRBV12-4 and TRBJ1-6; D remains unclear. Trimming removed 4 bases from V and 11 bases from J, with 9 bases in between. This CDR3 has 12 amino acids. The DNA for the CDR3 is TGTGCCAGCAGTTCCTCGACGACACCCCTCCACTTT. Translating gives CASSSSTTPLHF.

This clonotype has ten or more counts. The chain joins TRBV7-3 to TRBJ2-7; D might be TRBD2 (5 bases). Deletions cut 5 bases from V and 7 bases from J, with 15 bases between. CDR3 size: 13 residues. Germline V gene sequence: CDR1 SGHTA, CDR2 FQGTGA. Written as DNA, the CDR3 is TGTGCCAGCAGCCCGTCAGAGGGTCGGGAGCAGTACTTC. Protein sequence: CASSPSEGREQYF.

Ten or more counts support this clonotype. The V call is TRBV20-1, the J call TRBJ2-7, with 7 bases aligning to TRBD2. This CDR3 is built from 14 residues. With 3 bases clipped from V and 0 bases from J, the junction kept 5 bases outside the gene matches. Germline V gene lookup returns CDR1 DFQATT and CDR2 SNEGSKA (reference sequence). This CDR3 reads CSASTPSGSYEQYF. DNA of the CDR3: TGCAGTGCTAGTACCCCTAGCGGCTCCTACGAGCAGTACTTC.

Notes on this clonotype: This likely stems from a read error, as it lies one base from a far larger clone. The chain is built from TRBV7-9 and TRBJ2-7; D is ambiguous. This CDR3 has 11 amino acids. Germline CDR1 SEHNR, CDR2 FQNEAQ (reference sequence). Trimming left V 6 bases short and J 6 bases short, with 9 bases between. The CDR3 spells CASRLSREQYF. Here the CDR3 DNA reads TGTGCCAGCAGGTTAAGTCGCGAGCAGTACTTC. Complete variable domain (other parts from reference TRBV7-9 and TRBJ2-7): DTGVSQNPRHKITKRGQNVTFRCDPISEHNRLYWYRQTLGQGPEFLTYFQNEAQLEKSRLLSDRFSAERPKGSFSTLEIQRTEQGDSAMYLCASRLSREQYFGPGTRLTVT.

This clonotype was counted a few times. The chain has TRBV4-2 and TRBJ2-3, with D possibly matching TRBD2 (6 bases). Germline V gene sequence: CDR1 LGHNA, CDR2 YNFKEQ. V dropped 0 bases and J dropped 1 base, with 14 bases sitting between them. The CDR3 loop spans 17 amino acids. The CDR3 spells CASSQEIRGEGTDTQYF. CDR3 sequence (DNA): TGTGCCAGCAGCCAAGAGATTCGCGGGGAGGGCACAGATACGCAGTATTTT.

This clonotype showed up many times. The rearrangement links TRBV29-1 to TRBJ2-3, with a possible D match to TRBD2 (5 bases). With 4 bases removed from V and 8 bases from J, the gap between germline ends came to 16 bases. CDR1 and CDR2 (germline): SQVTM, ANQGSEA. The CDR3 spans 13 residues. The CDR3 DNA reads TGCAGCGTTGCCCGGGAAGAGTCCGGTACGCAGTATTTT. Encoded protein: CSVAREESGTQYF.

This clonotype was detected many times. The chain recombines TRBV7-9 with TRBJ2-3, with D perhaps being TRBD1 or TRBD2 (6 bases each). Germline assignment: CDR1 SEHNR and CDR2 FQNEAQ (reference sequence). This CDR3 has 16 amino acids. Deletions cut 1 base from V and 4 bases from J, with 15 bases between. The CDR3 DNA reads as TGTGCCAGCAGCTTAGATGGAGGGGGAGCGGCAGATACGCAGTATTTT. This sequence encodes CASSLDGGGAADTQYF.